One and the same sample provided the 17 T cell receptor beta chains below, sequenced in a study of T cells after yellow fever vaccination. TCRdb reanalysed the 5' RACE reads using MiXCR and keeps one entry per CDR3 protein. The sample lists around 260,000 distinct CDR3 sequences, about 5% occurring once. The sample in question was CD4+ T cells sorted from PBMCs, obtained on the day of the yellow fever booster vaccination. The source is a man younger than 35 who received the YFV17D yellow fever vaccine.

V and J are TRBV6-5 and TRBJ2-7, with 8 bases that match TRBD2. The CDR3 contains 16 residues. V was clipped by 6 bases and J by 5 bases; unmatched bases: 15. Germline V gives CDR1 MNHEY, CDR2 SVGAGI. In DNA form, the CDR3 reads TGTGCCAGCAGCAGAGAAGCGGGGGTAACTACCGACGAGCAGTACTTC. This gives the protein CASSREAGVTTDEQYF.

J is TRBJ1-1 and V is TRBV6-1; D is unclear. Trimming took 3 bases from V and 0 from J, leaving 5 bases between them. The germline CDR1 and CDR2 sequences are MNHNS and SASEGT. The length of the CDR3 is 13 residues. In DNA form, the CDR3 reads TGTGCCAGCAGTGAGTCTCTGAACACTGAAGCTTTCTTT. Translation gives CASSESLNTEAFF.

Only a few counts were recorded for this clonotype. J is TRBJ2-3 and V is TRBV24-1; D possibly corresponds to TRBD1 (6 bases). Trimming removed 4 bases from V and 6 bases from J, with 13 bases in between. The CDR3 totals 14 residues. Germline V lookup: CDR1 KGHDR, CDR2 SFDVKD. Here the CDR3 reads CATSDRGQTDTQYF. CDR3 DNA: TGTGCCACCAGTGACCGTGGACAGACTGATACGCAGTATTTT.

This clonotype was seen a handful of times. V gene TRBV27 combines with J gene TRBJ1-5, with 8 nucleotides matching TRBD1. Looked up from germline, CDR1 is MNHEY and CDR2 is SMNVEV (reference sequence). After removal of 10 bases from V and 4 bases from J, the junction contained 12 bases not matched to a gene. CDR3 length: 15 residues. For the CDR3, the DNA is TGTGCCACCAGAGACCAGGGGGCGGGGAATCAGCCCCAGCATTTT. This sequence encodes CATRDQGAGNQPQHF.

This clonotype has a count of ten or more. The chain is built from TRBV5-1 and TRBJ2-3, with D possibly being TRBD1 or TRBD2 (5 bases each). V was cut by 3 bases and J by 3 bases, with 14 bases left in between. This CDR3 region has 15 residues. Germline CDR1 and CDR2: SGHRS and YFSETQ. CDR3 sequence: CASSWAGAETDTQYF. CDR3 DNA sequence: TGCGCCAGCAGCTGGGCCGGGGCGGAGACAGATACGCAGTATTTT.

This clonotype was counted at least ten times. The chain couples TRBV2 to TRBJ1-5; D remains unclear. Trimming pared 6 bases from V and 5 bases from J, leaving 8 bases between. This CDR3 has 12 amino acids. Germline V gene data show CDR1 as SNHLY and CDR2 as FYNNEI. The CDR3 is CASSQLYQPQHF. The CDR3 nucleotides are TGTGCCAGCAGCCAGCTCTATCAGCCCCAGCATTTT.

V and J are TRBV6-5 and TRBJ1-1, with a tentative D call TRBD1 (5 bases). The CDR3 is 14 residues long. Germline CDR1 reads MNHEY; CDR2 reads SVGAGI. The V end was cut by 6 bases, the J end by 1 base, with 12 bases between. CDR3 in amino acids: CASRYLDRNTEAFF. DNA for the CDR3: TGTGCCAGCAGATACCTTGACAGGAACACTGAAGCTTTCTTT.

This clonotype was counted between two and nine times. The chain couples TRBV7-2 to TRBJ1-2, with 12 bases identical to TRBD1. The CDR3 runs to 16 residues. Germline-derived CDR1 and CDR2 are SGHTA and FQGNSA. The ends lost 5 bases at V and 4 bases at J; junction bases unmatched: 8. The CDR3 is CASSPGGTGGLYGYTF. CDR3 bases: TGTGCCAGCAGCCCAGGGGGGACAGGGGGCCTCTATGGCTACACCTTC.

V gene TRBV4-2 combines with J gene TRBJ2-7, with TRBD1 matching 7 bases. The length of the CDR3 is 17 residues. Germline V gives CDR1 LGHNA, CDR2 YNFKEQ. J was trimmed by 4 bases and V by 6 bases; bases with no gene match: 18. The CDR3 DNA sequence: TGTGCCAGCAGTCGAGGGGGCGCGGGTCCGACTATATACGAGCAGTACTTC. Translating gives CASSRGGAGPTIYEQYF.

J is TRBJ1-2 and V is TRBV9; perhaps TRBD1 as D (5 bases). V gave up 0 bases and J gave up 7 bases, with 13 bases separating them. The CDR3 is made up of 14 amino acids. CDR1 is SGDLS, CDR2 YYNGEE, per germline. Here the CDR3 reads CASSVVGAASGYTF. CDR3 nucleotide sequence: TGTGCCAGCAGCGTAGTAGGGGCAGCAAGTGGCTACACCTTC.

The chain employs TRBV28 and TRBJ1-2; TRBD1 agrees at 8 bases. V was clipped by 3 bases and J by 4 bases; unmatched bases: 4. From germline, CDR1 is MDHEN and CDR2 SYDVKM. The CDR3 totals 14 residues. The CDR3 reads CASSLGTGFYGYTF. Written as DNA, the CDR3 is TGTGCCAGCAGTTTGGGGACAGGATTCTATGGCTACACCTTC.

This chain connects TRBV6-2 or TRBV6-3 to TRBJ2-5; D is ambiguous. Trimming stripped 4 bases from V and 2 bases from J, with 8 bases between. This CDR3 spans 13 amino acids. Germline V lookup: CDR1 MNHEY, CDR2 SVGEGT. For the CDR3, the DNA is TGTGCCAGCAGTTCGCCGCTACAAGAGACCCAGTACTTC. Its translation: CASSSPLQETQYF.

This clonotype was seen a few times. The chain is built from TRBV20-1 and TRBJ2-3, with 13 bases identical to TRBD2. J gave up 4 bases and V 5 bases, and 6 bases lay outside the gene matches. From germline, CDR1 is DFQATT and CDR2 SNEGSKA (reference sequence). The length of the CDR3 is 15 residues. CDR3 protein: CSAPRTSGGADTQYF. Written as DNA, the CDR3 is TGCAGTGCTCCACGGACTAGCGGGGGTGCAGATACGCAGTATTTT.

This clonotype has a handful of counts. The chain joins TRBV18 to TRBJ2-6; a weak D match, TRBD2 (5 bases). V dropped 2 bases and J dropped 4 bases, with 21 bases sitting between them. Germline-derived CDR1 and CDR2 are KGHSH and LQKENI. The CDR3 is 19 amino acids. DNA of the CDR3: TGTGCCAGCTCACCATTCGATGGACTGGGCCGTGGAGGGGCCAACGTCCTGACTTTC. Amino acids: CASSPFDGLGRGGANVLTF.

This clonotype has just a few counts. CDR3 region: CASSIGTFSTDTQYF. CDR3 sequence (DNA): TGTGCCAGCAGCATAGGGACATTTAGCACAGATACGCAGTATTTT. This chain connects TRBV7-9 to TRBJ2-3, with D possibly TRBD1 on 6 matching bases. V lost 5 bases to trimming and J lost 0 bases, with 12 bases between them. Germline V gene sequence: CDR1 SEHNR, CDR2 FQNEAQ (reference sequence). CDR3 size: 15 residues. The full variable domain, in which reference TRBV7-9 and TRBJ2-3 provide the parts outside the CDR3, is DTGVSQNPRHKITKRGQNVTFRCDPISEHNRLYWYRQTLGQGPEFLTYFQNEAQLEKSRLLSDRFSAERPKGSFSTLEIQRTEQGDSAMYLCASSIGTFSTDTQYFGPGTRLTVL.

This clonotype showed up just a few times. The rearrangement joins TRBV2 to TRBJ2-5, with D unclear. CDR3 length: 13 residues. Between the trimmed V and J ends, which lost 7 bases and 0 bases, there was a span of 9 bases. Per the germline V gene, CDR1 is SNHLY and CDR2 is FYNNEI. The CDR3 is CASTSRYQETQYF. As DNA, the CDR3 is TGTGCCAGCACCTCGAGGTACCAAGAGACCCAGTACTTC.

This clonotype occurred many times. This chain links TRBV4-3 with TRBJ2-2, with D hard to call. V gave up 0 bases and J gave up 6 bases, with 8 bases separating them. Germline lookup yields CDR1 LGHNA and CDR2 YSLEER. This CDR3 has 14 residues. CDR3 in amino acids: CASSQDWLAGELFF. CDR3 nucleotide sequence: TGCGCCAGCAGCCAAGATTGGCTGGCCGGGGAGCTGTTTTTT.